This T cell receptor (beta chain) was captured in a study of identical twins. The V gene end was trimmed by 1 base and the J gene end by 13 bases; junction bases not matched to a gene: 5. The CDR3 runs to 13 residues. Germline lookup yields CDR1 DFQATT and CDR2 SNEGSKA (reference sequence). TCRdb analysed the 5' RACE reads with MiXCR anew, one entry per CDR3 protein. Among 500,000 to 550,000 distinct CDR3 sequences listed, 20% to 25% were seen once. Study-wide results and limits: Excess sharing by twins proved weaker in beta out-of-frame sequences.

To note about this clonotype: What it binds is unknown.

These same data were also listed under a study on T cells expressing NK-cell markers. That report adds: Repertoire data for TCR beta were derived from sorted T cells (CD3+CD56+NKG2C+, CD3+CD56+NKG2C- and CD3+CD56-NKG2C+). Top CD8+ clonotypes included the dominant CD3+CD56+NKG2C+ clonotypes in several donors.

The chain links TRBV20-1 to TRBJ2-1, with 12 bases matching TRBD2. This receptor was identified in a woman between 18 and 29 years old in good health. Material for sequencing was CD4+ T cells sorted from blood. The DNA of the CDR3 is TGCAGTGCTAGAGCCGGGACTAGCGGGCGTCAGTTCTTC. Translating it yields CSARAGTSGRQFF.